Following are 19 T cell receptor beta chains from one sample sequenced in a study of blood T cell repertoires in COVID-19 (TCRdb year 2020). Library preparation was by the immunoSEQ multiplex PCR assay. This is the immuneACCESS table as TCRdb keeps it, with only in-frame sequences that have V and J called. A part of the clones is gone; compared with another copy, unresolved V genes explain less than half, and the rest is unexplained. The sample data list roughly 230,000 clones, and 83% of these were observed just once. Of the sample, more than 6.5% falls within the top ten clones. Sequenced material: peripheral blood. These receptors were collected from a man aged 35 to 55 with active or convalescent COVID-19.

The chain recombines TRBV30 with TRBJ2-7; TRBD1 aligns across 10 bases. This CDR3 comprises 14 residues. In germline, CDR1 is GTSNPN, CDR2 SVGIG (reference sequence). V trimming: 8 bases; J trimming: 2 bases; junction bases outside the gene matches: 9. CDR3 in DNA: TGTGCCGGGGGCGGGGACAGGGGTCCCTACGAGCAGTACTTC. Protein product: CAGGGDRGPYEQYF. The full variable domain, with the rest looked up from reference TRBV30 and TRBJ2-7, is SQTIHQWPATLVQPVGSPLSLECTVEGTSNPNLYWYRQAAGRGLQLLFYSVGIGQISSEVPQNLSASRPQDRQFILSSKKLLLSDSGFYLCAGGGDRGPYEQYFGPGTRLTVT.

The V gene is TRBV19, the J gene TRBJ2-1; 7 bases fit TRBD1. Per the germline V gene, CDR1 is LNHDA and CDR2 is SQIVND (reference sequence). V gave up 5 bases and J gave up 4 bases; unmatched junction bases: 2. The CDR3 runs 13 residues. The CDR3 DNA is TGTGCCAGTAGTTTGACAGGGTACAATGAGCAGTTCTTC. Translated: CASSLTGYNEQFF. Filled out from reference TRBV19 and TRBJ2-1, the complete variable domain reads DGGITQSPKYLFRKEGQNVTLSCEQNLNHDAMYWYRQDPGQGLRLIYYSQIVNDFQKGDIAEGYSVSREKKESFPLTVTSAQKNPTAFYLCASSLTGYNEQFFGPGTRLTVL.

The CDR3 here is CASSLATIQPQHF. CDR3 coding DNA: TGTGCCAGCAGCCTGGCGACAATTCAGCCCCAGCATTTT. This rearrangement joins TRBV12-3 or TRBV12-4 to TRBJ1-5; D gene ambiguous. This CDR3 spans 13 amino acids. The V and J ends lost 6 bases and 6 bases respectively, with 12 bases between them.

CDR3 bases: TGTGCCAGCAGCCCACACGCGGGACTAGCGGGAGTAGCTGAGCAGTTCTTC. It is translated as CASSPHAGLAGVAEQFF. The V and J genes are TRBV5-4 and TRBJ2-1, with 14 bases matching TRBD2. The germline gives CDR1 SGHNT, CDR2 YYREEE (reference sequence). The CDR3 is made up of 17 amino acids. V was pared by 4 bases and J by 9 bases, with 12 bases of the junction left unmatched.

On this clone itself: At one end the junction does not follow the germline gene, possibly because of a read error. V and J are TRBV2 and TRBJ2-5, with 8 positions matching TRBD2. CDR3 length equals 16 residues. Germline V gene lookup returns CDR1 SNHLY and CDR2 FYNNEI. The CDR3: CASSETGGPPQGTQYF. As DNA, the CDR3 is TGTGCCAGCAGTGAAACGGGGGGGCCCCCCCAAGGGACCCAGTACTTC.

The chain joins TRBV18 to TRBJ1-4; TRBD1 matches at 8 bases. The trim removed 5 bases at V and 8 bases at J, leaving 7 bases unmatched. The CDR3 consists of 14 residues. Germline V lookup: CDR1 KGHSH, CDR2 LQKENI. DNA for the CDR3: TGTGCCAGCTCAGAGGACAGGGACGGGGAAAAACTGTTTTTT. Its translation is CASSEDRDGEKLFF. The full variable domain, completed using reference TRBV18 and TRBJ1-4, is NAGVMQNPRHLVRRRGQEARLRCSPMKGHSHVYWYRQLPEEGLKFMVYLQKENIIDESGMPKERFSAEFPKEGPSILRIQQVVRGDSAAYFCASSEDRDGEKLFFGSGTQLSVL.

This chain connects TRBV7-8 to TRBJ2-4; maybe TRBD2 (5 bases). V was trimmed by 0 bases and J by 2 bases, leaving 11 bases between them. The CDR3 is 16 residues long. CDR1 is SGHVS, CDR2 FQNEAQ, per germline. For the CDR3, the DNA is TGTGCCAGCAGCTTAGCTATACTAGGACCCAAAAACATTCAGTACTTC. It encodes CASSLAILGPKNIQYF.

The chain links TRBV10-3 to TRBJ2-3, with 8 nucleotides matching TRBD2. The V and J ends lost 4 bases and 2 bases, in that order; junction bases with no gene match: 8. The germline gives CDR1 ENHRY, CDR2 SYGVKD. This CDR3 contains 16 residues. This CDR3 reads CAISVAAGAITDTQYF. CDR3 DNA sequence: TGTGCCATCAGTGTGGCAGCGGGAGCTATCACAGATACGCAGTATTTT.

This rearrangement joins TRBV30 to TRBJ1-2; D is possibly TRBD1 (6 bases). With 0 bases removed from V and 7 bases from J, the gap between germline ends came to 9 bases. In germline, CDR1 is GTSNPN, CDR2 SVGIG (reference sequence). This CDR3 comprises 12 residues. The CDR3 nucleotides read TGTGCCTGGAGTGTACACAGGGCTGGCTACACCTTC. It codes for CAWSVHRAGYTF.

The J gene is TRBJ1-1, the V gene TRBV4-1; D is possibly TRBD1 (6 bases). Trimming took off 4 bases at V and 1 base at J, with 10 bases between the two ends. This CDR3 has 14 amino acids. Germline CDR1 and CDR2: MGHRA and YSYEKL. This CDR3 is CASSPGHSNTEAFF. CDR3 nucleotides: TGCGCCAGCAGCCCGGGACATTCGAACACTGAAGCTTTCTTT.

The chain uses TRBV6-1 and TRBJ2-1; 8 nucleotides line up with TRBD2. The germline gives CDR1 MNHNS, CDR2 SASEGT. This CDR3 has 17 residues. V trimming: 0 bases; J trimming: 6 bases; junction bases outside the gene matches: 10. CDR3 DNA: TGTGCCAGCAGTGAAGCCAAGTCTAGCGGGTTTCCCAATGAGCAGTTCTTC. This encodes CASSEAKSSGFPNEQFF.

The J gene is TRBJ1-1, the V gene TRBV24-1; D possibly corresponds to TRBD1 (6 bases). This CDR3 comprises 14 residues. Trimming pared 4 bases from V and 0 bases from J, leaving 8 bases between. Germline CDR1 is KGHDR and CDR2 is SFDVKD. CDR3: CATSETGLNTEAFF. The DNA of the CDR3 is TGTGCCACCAGTGAGACAGGATTGAACACTGAAGCTTTCTTT.

The chain uses TRBV6-5 and TRBJ2-7; 7 positions agree with TRBD1. Germline lookup yields CDR1 MNHEY and CDR2 SVGAGI. The CDR3 sequence is 14 residues long. V was clipped by 6 bases and J by 0 bases; unmatched bases: 5. This CDR3 reads CASRGDRASYEQYF. CDR3 coding DNA: TGTGCCAGCAGGGGTGACAGGGCCTCCTACGAGCAGTACTTC.

This sequence joins TRBV3-1 (or the pseudogene TRBV3-2) and TRBJ2-3; D might be TRBD2 (6 bases). Germline V gene sequence: CDR1 LGHDT, CDR2 YNNKEL (reference sequence). Trimming took off 4 bases at V and 0 bases at J, with 11 bases between the two ends. This CDR3 is 15 amino acids long. CDR3 nucleotides: TGTGCCAGCAGCCCGGGACTCACTAGCACAGATACGCAGTATTTT. Protein sequence: CASSPGLTSTDTQYF.

This clone has a handful of counts. The chain is built from TRBV5-1 and TRBJ2-1; no clear D. Per germline, CDR1 SGHRS and CDR2 YFSETQ. This CDR3 is 12 amino acids long. Trimming shortened V by 0 bases and J by 5 bases, and 3 bases separated the two germline ends. The CDR3 nucleotides read TGCGCCAGCAGCTTGGACAACAATGAGCAGTTCTTC. It translates to CASSLDNNEQFF. Looking up the rest from reference TRBV5-1 and TRBJ2-1 gives the full variable domain: KAGVTQTPRYLIKTRGQQVTLSCSPISGHRSVSWYQQTPGQGLQFLFEYFSETQRNKGNFPGRFSGRQFSNSRSEMNVSTLELGDSALYLCASSLDNNEQFFGPGTRLTVL.

The rearrangement uses TRBV3-1 (or the pseudogene TRBV3-2) and TRBJ2-5, with 8 bases lining up with TRBD1. This CDR3 is 15 amino acids long. The J segment lost 1 base and the V segment lost 5 bases, leaving 6 bases of the junction unmatched. Germline CDR1 is LGHDT and CDR2 is YNNKEL (reference sequence). This CDR3 reads CASSSGQGLQETQYF. In DNA, the CDR3 is TGTGCCAGCAGCTCTGGACAGGGCCTCCAAGAGACCCAGTACTTC.

V is TRBV18 and J is TRBJ2-7; TRBD1 agrees at 10 bases. J lost 4 bases, V lost 3 bases, and 6 bases had no gene match. CDR3 length: 15 residues. CDR1 KGHSH and CDR2 LQKENI come from the germline V gene. CDR3 nucleotides: TGTGCCAGCTCACCGCGGACAGGGGGGACTTACGAGCAGTACTTC. This sequence encodes CASSPRTGGTYEQYF.

The rearrangement joins TRBV5-1 to TRBJ2-5, with D tentatively TRBD2 (6 bases). Germline CDR1 and CDR2: SGHRS and YFSETQ. The CDR3 runs 16 residues. Trimming removed 0 bases from V and 1 base from J, with 13 bases in between. CDR3 DNA sequence: TGCGCCAGCAGCTTGGACGGGGGAATTGGCCAAGAGACCCAGTACTTC. Its translation is CASSLDGGIGQETQYF. Looking up the rest from reference TRBV5-1 and TRBJ2-5 gives the full variable domain: KAGVTQTPRYLIKTRGQQVTLSCSPISGHRSVSWYQQTPGQGLQFLFEYFSETQRNKGNFPGRFSGRQFSNSRSEMNVSTLELGDSALYLCASSLDGGIGQETQYFGPGTRLLVL.

By share, this clone counts as medium-sized (0.01 to 0.1%). This chain uses TRBV10-1 with TRBJ1-2; unclear D gene. CDR3 size: 18 residues. Germline CDR1 WNHNN, CDR2 SYGVQD (reference sequence). V was clipped by 3 bases and J by 0 bases, with 20 bases between them. The CDR3 sequence is CASSEKVPMMGPNYGYTF. Here the CDR3 DNA reads TGCGCCAGCAGTGAAAAGGTCCCAATGATGGGCCCTAACTATGGCTACACCTTC.